The T cell receptor (beta chain) described here comes from a study of T-cell reconstitution after alpha-beta-depleted transplantation in children (dated by TCRdb to 2016 to 2018). About the full investigation: The study quantitatively tracked T-cell immune reconstitution after TCRalphabeta/CD19-depleted allogeneic hematopoietic cell transplantation in children using TCR repertoire profiling.

The sample holds many counts of this clonotype. It has no known antigen specificity. The input lacks base qualities; no much larger clone sits a single base away. The library was obtained by PCR. Sequenced on an Illumina HiSeq 2500. Molecular barcoding was employed in the preparation of TCR libraries, with unique molecular identifiers being used to normalize TCRbeta repertoire quantification. TCRdb reworked the public reads: Q25 trimming with fastp, MiXCR clone assembly, productive beta chains retained. One record per CDR3 amino acid sequence lists the most common genes and DNA. For this sample there are some 490,000 distinct CDR3 sequences; around 12% appear just once. The top ten constitute about 5.4% of the sample. Trimming accounts for 2 bases at V and 9 bases at J, while the number of junction bases matched to no gene is 7. CDR3 length: 14 amino acids, cysteine to phenylalanine. CDR3 DNA only is kept here, 42 bases in frame from base 1. Reading the germline V gene gives CDR1 SGDLS and CDR2 YYNGEE.

The chain joins TRBV9 to TRBJ2-1; 8 nucleotides in the junction match TRBD1. This material consisted of PBMCs from the stem cell graft donor, taken from the stem cell graft. This clonotype was sampled from a human donor who donated a stem cell graft to a child with combined immunodeficiency. The CDR3 region: CASSVPGGSSEQFF. Here is the DNA: TGTGCCAGCAGCGTGCCAGGGGGCTCGAGTGAGCAGTTCTTC.